A single sample is the source of the 11 T cell receptor beta chains below, sequenced in a study of cytomegalovirus exposure and HLA in healthy donors. This PCR relied on a set of 60 Vbeta primers and 13 Jbeta primers. Assay used: immunoSEQ multiplex PCR; TCRdb lists only in-frame clones, some missing. The table shows 140,000 to 150,000 clones, with roughly 75% occurring only once. The sequenced sample was PBMCs. The origin of the receptors is a female donor in good health and CMV-seronegative.

The chain has TRBV7-3 and TRBJ2-3, with 8 positions matching TRBD1. CDR1 SGHTA and CDR2 FQGTGA come from the germline V gene. The CDR3 spans 16 residues. The V segment lost 4 bases and the J segment 3 bases; nucleotides outside the gene matches: 9. The CDR3 region has the DNA TGTGCCAGCAGCTCCGGACAGGGAATGAGTACAGATACGCAGTATTTT. This sequence encodes CASSSGQGMSTDTQYF.

This clone was detected once. The chain employs TRBV18 and TRBJ2-7, with 7 bases aligning to TRBD1. The CDR3 loop spans 15 amino acids. In germline, CDR1 is KGHSH, CDR2 LQKENI. The V gene end was trimmed by 5 bases and the J gene end by 6 bases; junction bases not matched to a gene: 13. The CDR3 spells CASSSSGQPISEQYF. The CDR3 bases are TGTGCCAGCTCAAGCTCGGGACAGCCTATCTCCGAGCAGTACTTC.

The J gene is TRBJ1-2, the V gene TRBV6-1; 7 nucleotides match TRBD1. There are 14 residues in the CDR3. Looked up from germline, CDR1 is MNHNS and CDR2 is SASEGT. J lost 3 bases, V lost 7 bases, and 8 bases had no gene match. The CDR3 protein is CASMYRGSDYGYTF. CDR3 DNA sequence: TGTGCCAGCATGTACAGGGGAAGTGACTATGGCTACACCTTC.

The chain's CDR3 is CASSHNRDRPFNQPQHF. CDR3 in DNA: TGTGCCAGCAGCCACAACCGGGACAGGCCTTTCAATCAGCCCCAGCATTTT. The V call is TRBV28, the J call TRBJ1-5; 8 nucleotides align to TRBD1. The germline V gene has CDR1 MDHEN and CDR2 SYDVKM. There are 17 residues in the CDR3. Germline trimming cut 6 bases from V and 3 bases from J; bases unmatched to any gene: 13.

J is TRBJ2-2 and V is TRBV15; D gene uncertain. The germline V gene encodes CDR1 LNHNV and CDR2 YYDKDF (reference sequence). This CDR3 spans 16 amino acids. Trimming removed 0 bases at V and 4 bases at J, with 12 bases between. Here the CDR3 reads CATSRDRITPTGELFF. CDR3 DNA sequence: TGTGCCACCAGCAGAGATCGCATCACTCCCACCGGGGAGCTGTTTTTT. Combining the CDR3 with reference TRBV15 and TRBJ2-2 gives the whole variable domain DAMVIQNPRYQVTQFGKPVTLSCSQTLNHNVMYWYQQKSSQAPKLLFHYYDKDFNNEADTPDNFQSRRPNTSFCFLDIRSPGLGDTAMYLCATSRDRITPTGELFFGEGSRLTVL.

The genes are TRBV5-1 and TRBJ2-3; 7 bases fit TRBD2. J lost 0 bases, V lost 1 base, and 2 bases had no gene match. CDR1 is SGHRS and CDR2 is YFSETQ in the germline V gene. The CDR3 length is 15 residues. The CDR3 protein is CASSLRGVSTDTQYF. The CDR3 region has the DNA TGCGCCAGCAGCTTGCGGGGGGTTAGCACAGATACGCAGTATTTT.

The rearrangement links TRBV19 to TRBJ1-4; tentative D call: TRBD1 (5 bases). CDR3 length: 13 residues. Germline CDR1 LNHDA, CDR2 SQIVND (reference sequence). Trimming took off 7 bases at V and 6 bases at J, with 12 bases between the two ends. The DNA of the CDR3 is TGTGCCAGTAACTCAGGGATACATGAAAAACTGTTTTTT. This translates into CASNSGIHEKLFF.

This chain joins TRBV19 and TRBJ2-6, with 7 bases lining up with TRBD1. Looked up from germline, CDR1 is LNHDA and CDR2 is SQIVND (reference sequence). The CDR3 has 16 amino acids. After removal of 9 bases from V and 0 bases from J, the junction contained 8 bases not matched to a gene. The CDR3 here is CASSPTGASGANVLTF. CDR3 DNA sequence: TGTGCCAGCAGCCCAACAGGGGCCTCTGGGGCCAACGTCCTGACTTTC.

The V and J genes are TRBV12-5 and TRBJ2-1; 10 bases fit TRBD1. CDR1 is LGHNT, CDR2 FRNRAP, per germline. The trim removed 5 bases at V and 10 bases at J, leaving 5 bases unmatched. This CDR3 contains 13 residues. The CDR3 sequence: CASGPGTGDEQFF. CDR3 DNA sequence: TGTGCTAGTGGTCCCGGGACAGGGGACGAGCAGTTCTTC.

This sequence joins TRBV11-2 and TRBJ2-7, with D perhaps TRBD1 (6 bases). CDR1 SGHAT and CDR2 FQNNGV come from the germline V gene. The CDR3 loop spans 18 amino acids. The V and J ends lost 5 bases and 5 bases respectively, with 28 bases between them. The CDR3 bases are TGTGCCAGCAGCCGCATTATCAGGCCGACAGGATATACCCACGAGCAGTACTTC. It yields the protein CASSRIIRPTGYTHEQYF.

The genes are TRBV19 and TRBJ2-2, with D possibly TRBD1 on 7 matching bases. CDR3 length: 14 residues. V lost 7 bases to trimming and J lost 5 bases, with 14 bases between them. CDR1 is LNHDA, CDR2 SQIVND, per germline (reference sequence). CDR3 sequence: CASTWTGGTGELFF. The DNA of the CDR3 is TGTGCCAGTACATGGACAGGAGGGACCGGGGAGCTGTTTTTT.